This T cell receptor beta chain appears in the sequencing data of a study of blood T cells in healthy people across ages. About the research overall: About one barcoded TCR beta cDNA was captured per two T cells.

CDR3 size: 14 residues. The germline V gene has CDR1 SGHTA and CDR2 FQGNSA. Trimming took 5 bases from V and 4 from J, leaving 11 bases between them. A second PCR, run for about 7 to 11 cycles, used a sample-barcoded 5' primer plus a J-beta primer mix. TCRdb re-derived calls from the 5' RACE reads in MiXCR, one entry per CDR3 protein. This sample carries some 1.1 million distinct CDR3 sequences, approximately 38% of them seen once, and the ten largest clones take less than 15%. The chain has TRBV7-2 and TRBJ2-2; maybe TRBD1 (6 bases). This TCR was recovered from a man in his late teens or twenties in good health. Sequenced material: blood. The CDR3 region has the DNA TGTGCCAGCAGCGAGGGACAATTCACCGGGGAGCTGTTTTTT. This gives the protein CASSEGQFTGELFF.